This T cell receptor (beta chain) is drawn from a study of blood T cell repertoires in COVID-19. This CDR3 is built from 16 residues. V was clipped by 2 bases and J by 2 bases, with 13 bases between them. Germline CDR1 is SEHNR and CDR2 is FQNEAQ (reference sequence). Generated by immunoSEQ multiplex PCR, the TCRdb table keeps only in-frame clones and is missing some. The sample yields roughly 100,000 clones, roughly four fifths seen once. This chain connects TRBV7-9 to TRBJ2-1; perhaps TRBD1 as D (6 bases). Sequencing input: peripheral blood. This receptor was taken from a man between 60 and 70 years old with acute or convalescent COVID-19. The CDR3 bases are TGTGCCAGCAGCTTACCGGCAGGGGCAGCCTACAATGAGCAGTTCTTC. Its protein is CASSLPAGAAYNEQFF.